The rows below give T cell receptor beta chains drawn from one sample of a study of blood T cells in healthy people across ages. TCRdb re-derived calls from the 5' RACE reads in MiXCR, one entry per CDR3 protein. The data show a few hundred thousand distinct CDR3 sequences, 50% to 60% seen once. The source material was blood. Receptors were obtained from a man between 60 and 75 years old in good health. Both conserved end residues are part of each CDR3. Fields, in order: V gene, D gene, clone size, J gene, CDR3 protein, CDR3 DNA. D genes are given only for firm matches. Only some rows state a clone size, as once, few, many or a class for expanded clones.

V: TRBV6-1
D: -
size: -
J: TRBJ2-1
CDR3: CASTRSASSYNEQFF
DNA: TGTGCCAGCACCCGTAGCGCGAGCTCCTACAATGAGCAGTTCTTC

V: TRBV24-1
D: -
size: -
J: TRBJ2-7
CDR3: CATSDRLHEQYF
DNA: TGTGCCACCAGTGACCGACTACACGAGCAGTACTTC

V: TRBV7-9
D: TRBD1
size: few
J: TRBJ2-5
CDR3: CASSLPQGAGETQYF
DNA: TGTGCCAGCAGCTTACCACAGGGGGCCGGAGAGACCCAGTACTTC

V: TRBV6-2/TRBV6-3
D: TRBD1
size: -
J: TRBJ1-4
CDR3: CASRPSTGTVSEKLFF
DNA: TGTGCCAGCAGGCCCTCCACCGGGACAGTTAGCGAAAAACTGTTTTTT

V: TRBV10-3
D: -
size: -
J: TRBJ1-1
CDR3: CAISETGLGVNTEAFF
DNA: TGTGCCATCAGTGAGACAGGGTTAGGGGTGAACACTGAAGCTTTCTTT

V: TRBV11-1
D: -
size: -
J: TRBJ2-1
CDR3: CASSQLDRYEQFF
DNA: TGTGCCAGCAGCCAACTAGACCGGTATGAGCAGTTCTTC

V: TRBV5-1
D: -
size: once
J: TRBJ2-7
CDR3: CASSYRQAHEQYF
DNA: TGCGCCAGCAGCTACCGACAGGCACACGAGCAGTACTTC

V: TRBV6-2/TRBV6-3
D: -
size: -
J: TRBJ1-6
CDR3: CASYQDGSSNNSPLHF
DNA: TGTGCCAGCTATCAGGACGGAAGCTCCAATAATTCACCCCTCCACTTT

V: TRBV20-1
D: -
size: once
J: TRBJ1-5
CDR3: CSAREALAGRDQHF
DNA: TGCAGTGCTAGAGAAGCCCTGGCGGGCCGGGACCAGCATTTT

V: TRBV6-2/TRBV6-3
D: -
size: few
J: TRBJ2-1
CDR3: CASSQGLDNEQFF
DNA: TGTGCCAGCAGCCAAGGGTTGGACAATGAGCAGTTCTTC

V: TRBV5-1
D: -
size: few
J: TRBJ2-1
CDR3: CASSTPGIEKFF
DNA: TGCGCCAGCAGCACCCCCGGAATCGAGAAGTTCTTC

V: TRBV5-1
D: -
size: once
J: TRBJ2-7
CDR3: CASSWETIDTRPYKQYF
DNA: TGCGCCAGCAGCTGGGAAACCATTGACACGCGCCCCTACAAGCAGTACTTC

V: TRBV12-3/TRBV12-4
D: -
size: -
J: TRBJ2-7
CDR3: CASSLRQTTYEQYF
DNA: TGTGCCAGCAGTTTACGGCAGACTACCTACGAGCAGTACTTC

V: TRBV9
D: -
size: many
J: TRBJ2-7
CDR3: CASSVDSGLRYEQYF
DNA: TGTGCCAGCAGCGTAGACAGCGGCCTCCGCTACGAGCAGTACTTC

V: TRBV5-1
D: TRBD2
size: -
J: TRBJ2-3
CDR3: CASSTSTSADTQYF
DNA: TGCGCCAGCAGCACTTCGACTAGCGCAGATACGCAGTATTTT

V: TRBV6-6
D: TRBD1
size: few
J: TRBJ2-3
CDR3: CASSPRTGGGDTQYF
DNA: TGTGCCAGCAGTCCACGGACAGGGGGCGGAGATACGCAGTATTTT

V: TRBV12-3/TRBV12-4
D: TRBD2
size: once
J: TRBJ2-5
CDR3: CASGSGRETQYF
DNA: TGTGCCAGCGGTAGCGGGAGAGAGACCCAGTACTTC

V: TRBV5-5
D: TRBD2
size: many
J: TRBJ2-3
CDR3: CASSPRTSGGSPDTQYF
DNA: TGTGCCAGCAGCCCGAGGACTAGCGGGGGGTCCCCAGATACGCAGTATTTT

V: TRBV20-1
D: TRBD1
size: few
J: TRBJ1-2
CDR3: CSARDSYTLGYTF
DNA: TGCAGTGCAAGGGACAGTTACACGCTTGGCTACACCTTC

V: TRBV20-1
D: -
size: -
J: TRBJ1-2
CDR3: CSALRGEDGYTF
DNA: TGCAGTGCGCTACGGGGGGAGGATGGCTACACCTTC

V: TRBV6-5
D: -
size: once
J: TRBJ2-7
CDR3: CASSYAPGTPYEQYF
DNA: TGTGCCAGCAGTTACGCGCCCGGGACTCCCTACGAGCAGTACTTC

V: TRBV7-2
D: -
size: many
J: TRBJ2-3
CDR3: CASSLALAQGTDTQYF
DNA: TGTGCCAGCAGCTTAGCGTTGGCCCAAGGCACAGATACGCAGTATTTT

V: TRBV6-2/TRBV6-3
D: -
size: many
J: TRBJ2-7
CDR3: CASSPRGSTYEQYF
DNA: TGTGCCAGCAGCCCCCGGGGTTCGACCTACGAGCAGTACTTC

V: TRBV7-8
D: TRBD2
size: -
J: TRBJ2-3
CDR3: CASSLVQRGASTDTQYF
DNA: TGTGCCAGCAGCTTAGTACAGCGGGGGGCGAGCACAGATACGCAGTATTTT

V: TRBV7-9
D: -
size: -
J: TRBJ2-1
CDR3: CASSLVIQEQFF
DNA: TGTGCCAGCAGCTTAGTTATCCAAGAGCAGTTCTTC

V: TRBV15
D: -
size: few
J: TRBJ1-1
CDR3: CATTALAWTEAFF
DNA: TGTGCCACCACAGCTTTGGCGTGGACTGAAGCTTTCTTT

V: TRBV7-2
D: -
size: few
J: TRBJ2-1
CDR3: CASSFRQGGSNEQFF
DNA: TGTGCCAGCAGCTTCAGACAGGGAGGTTCCAATGAGCAGTTCTTC

V: TRBV20-1
D: TRBD1
size: -
J: TRBJ1-2
CDR3: CSASRQGPNYGYTF
DNA: TGCAGTGCTAGCCGACAGGGGCCTAACTATGGCTACACCTTC

V: TRBV12-3/TRBV12-4
D: -
size: many
J: TRBJ2-7
CDR3: CASSFGDSYEQYF
DNA: TGTGCCAGCAGTTTCGGCGACAGCTACGAGCAGTACTTC

V: TRBV20-1
D: TRBD2
size: few
J: TRBJ2-1
CDR3: CSACGLADVFNEQFF
DNA: TGCAGTGCTTGTGGACTAGCGGACGTTTTCAATGAGCAGTTCTTC

V: TRBV11-2
D: -
size: once
J: TRBJ1-6
CDR3: CASSPIGANSPLHF
DNA: TGTGCCAGCAGCCCCATTGGAGCTAATTCACCCCTCCACTTT

V: TRBV7-9
D: -
size: -
J: TRBJ2-5
CDR3: CASSTRQETQYF
DNA: TGTGCCAGCAGCACGCGCCAAGAGACCCAGTACTTC

V: TRBV7-3
D: -
size: -
J: TRBJ1-4
CDR3: CASSPGGTTNEKLFF
DNA: TGTGCCAGCAGCCCCGGCGGAACAACTAATGAAAAACTGTTTTTT

V: TRBV20-1
D: TRBD1
size: many
J: TRBJ1-5
CDR3: CSAREGTGRGQPQHF
DNA: TGCAGTGCTCGTGAGGGGACAGGGAGGGGACAGCCCCAGCATTTT

V: TRBV7-2
D: TRBD2
size: few
J: TRBJ2-7
CDR3: CASSLLAGDYEQYF
DNA: TGTGCCAGCAGCTTACTAGCGGGGGACTACGAGCAGTACTTC

V: TRBV3-1
D: -
size: many
J: TRBJ2-2
CDR3: CASSPVSGTGELFF
DNA: TGTGCCAGCAGCCCTGTGAGTGGGACCGGGGAGCTGTTTTTT

V: TRBV7-3
D: -
size: -
J: TRBJ2-5
CDR3: CASSNAAQETQYF
DNA: TGTGCCAGCAGCAACGCGGCCCAAGAGACCCAGTACTTC

V: TRBV2
D: -
size: -
J: TRBJ2-5
CDR3: CASRVTSWETQYF
DNA: TGTGCCAGCAGGGTGACCAGCTGGGAGACCCAGTACTTC

V: TRBV20-1
D: TRBD2
size: many
J: TRBJ2-5
CDR3: CSATSGGGSIQETQYF
DNA: TGCAGTGCCACAAGCGGGGGCGGGAGTATCCAAGAGACCCAGTACTTC